This entry is about one T cell receptor beta chain. The data stem from a study of T cells in Graves' hyperthyroidism and ophthalmopathy. About the research overall: Pretreatment peripheral blood was obtained at initial diagnosis.

CDR1 and CDR2 from the germline V gene are MDHEN and SYDVKM. The V gene lost 6 bases and the J gene lost 2 bases, with 13 bases spanning the gap. This CDR3 is built from 14 residues. Using RNA transcripts as the source, TCR beta CDR3 regions were amplified. With the HTBI primer set, the TCR CDR3 went through a first round of RT-PCR. TCRdb re-called the multiplex PCR reads through MiXCR, storing one row per CDR3 protein. The sample records about 270,000 distinct CDR3 sequences, about 20% being singletons. Investigators excluded patients with uncontrolled infection, other autoimmune disease, pregnancy or lactation. Orbital computed tomography, thyroid ultrasound, serum thyroxine and TRAb, and clinical symptoms together informed the diagnoses.

The TCR sequence derives from a man between 25 and 39 years old with Graves' ophthalmopathy. This rearrangement joins TRBV28 to TRBJ1-2; D might be TRBD1 (6 bases). The sequencing input was blood. The CDR3 here is CASRRSGQNYGYTF. DNA for the CDR3: TGTGCCAGCAGACGGTCGGGACAAAACTATGGCTACACCTTC.